These 6 T cell receptor beta chains were all obtained from the same sample, sequenced in a study of blood T cell repertoires in COVID-19. TCRdb's copy holds only in-frame clones and misses some; the assay was immunoSEQ multiplex PCR. The table has about 250,000 clones, 65% to 85% seen once. The sequenced material came from peripheral blood. Receptors were obtained from a man aged 35 to 55 with active or convalescent COVID-19.

The V gene is TRBV5-6, the J gene TRBJ2-7, with 14 bases matching TRBD2. V lost 4 bases, J lost 2 bases, and 14 bases stayed unmatched. Germline assignment: CDR1 SGHDT and CDR2 YYEEEE. This CDR3 comprises 19 residues. Written as DNA, the CDR3 is TGTGCCAGCAGCCCGACGTTTGGACTAGCGGGGGGAAAAACCTACGAGCAGTACTTC. This gives the protein CASSPTFGLAGGKTYEQYF.

This chain uses TRBV10-3 with TRBJ1-2; D remains ambiguous. Germline CDR1 and CDR2: ENHRY and SYGVKD. The CDR3 runs to 15 residues. Trimming removed 6 bases at V and 3 bases at J, with 17 bases between. The CDR3 DNA reads TGTGCCATCAGCGCCGGGAAGGGCGCGGACTATGGCTACACCTTC. Translation gives CAISAGKGADYGYTF.

The chain recombines TRBV10-3 with TRBJ1-2; maybe TRBD1 (6 bases). Trimming took off 10 bases at V and 7 bases at J, with 22 bases between the two ends. The CDR3 is made up of 14 amino acids. Germline CDR1 reads ENHRY; CDR2 reads SYGVKD. CDR3 in DNA: TGTGCCACCAACCTGGACAGTTCTTGGAGTGGCTACACCTTC. Translated: CATNLDSSWSGYTF.

V and J are TRBV19 and TRBJ2-2; maybe TRBD1 (6 bases). This CDR3 has 16 residues. Trimming shortened V by 6 bases and J by 4 bases, and 18 bases separated the two germline ends. CDR1 is LNHDA, CDR2 SQIVND, per germline (reference sequence). DNA for the CDR3: TGTGCCAGTAGCATACGACCAGACAGGCGCACCGGGGAGCTGTTTTTT. Amino acids: CASSIRPDRRTGELFF.

The chain couples TRBV10-3 to TRBJ2-1; perhaps TRBD1 as D (6 bases). There are 13 residues in the CDR3. Trimming left V 4 bases short and J 8 bases short, with 12 bases between. CDR1 and CDR2 from the germline V gene are ENHRY and SYGVKD. The CDR3 DNA reads as TGTGCCATCAGTGCGAAGGGGGTCGATGAGCAGTTCTTC. This gives the protein CAISAKGVDEQFF.

This chain links TRBV6-5 with TRBJ1-5; D unclear. Germline V CDR1 and CDR2: MNHEY, SVGAGI. Trimming shortened V by 5 bases and J by 0 bases, and 5 bases separated the two germline ends. The CDR3 totals 13 residues. CDR3 DNA: TGTGCCAGCAGTCCTAATAGCAATCAGCCCCAGCATTTT. Translating it yields CASSPNSNQPQHF.